Listed below are T cell receptor beta chains from one sample, sequenced in a study of shared clonotypes between healthy human individuals. The assay was immunoSEQ multiplex PCR, and TCRdb's table has in-frame clones only and misses some. The data contain hundreds of thousands of clones, around 80% of them singletons. The sample was PBMCs. The receptor set was obtained from a woman aged 40 to 50 in good health. Some clones in this sample may be carry-over from other donors' samples. Each CDR3 is given with its conserved first and last residue. D genes are given only for firm matches. Size is omitted from some rows. Given values are once, few, many or a class for expanded clones.

size	D	V	J	CDR3	DNA
few	TRBD2	TRBV5-1	TRBJ2-3	CASSLEGTSGKTQYF	TGCGCCAGCAGCTTGGAGGGGACTAGCGGGAAGACGCAGTATTTT
-	-	TRBV28	TRBJ1-5	CASSPPGTLSNQPQHF	TGTGCCAGCAGCCCTCCGGGGACCCTTAGTAATCAGCCCCAGCATTTT
-	TRBD1	TRBV29-1	TRBJ1-1	CSVVGTVNTEAFF	TGCAGCGTCGTCGGGACAGTGAACACTGAAGCTTTCTTT
-	-	TRBV2	TRBJ1-4	CASGLGEKLFF	TGTGCCAGTGGGCTTGGGGAAAAACTGTTTTTT
many	TRBD1	TRBV5-4	TRBJ2-2	CASSPADRGYTGELFF	TGTGCCAGCAGTCCAGCGGACAGGGGGTACACCGGGGAGCTGTTTTTT
-	TRBD1	TRBV19	TRBJ2-7	CASSRRGQYFSYEQYF	TGTGCCAGTAGTAGAAGGGGACAGTACTTCTCCTACGAGCAGTACTTC
-	TRBD2	TRBV6-5	TRBJ2-7	CASSYSASGYEQYF	TGTGCCAGCAGTTACTCGGCTAGCGGCTACGAGCAGTACTTC
few	-	TRBV6-5	TRBJ2-1	CASSYNPRGTAEFF	TGTGCCAGCAGTTACAATCCGCGCGGGACAGCGGAGTTCTTC
-	TRBD1	TRBV27	TRBJ2-6	CASSFGQGAFYSGANVLTF	TGTGCCAGCAGTTTCGGACAGGGGGCTTTTTACTCTGGGGCCAACGTCCTGACTTTC
-	TRBD2	TRBV7-9	TRBJ2-2	CASSLLAGGTNTGELFF	TGTGCCAGCAGCTTATTAGCGGGAGGAACGAACACCGGGGAGCTGTTTTTT
-	-	TRBV7-9	TRBJ2-5	CASSLMETQYF	TGTGCCAGCAGCTTGATGGAGACCCAGTACTTC
-	-	TRBV6-4	TRBJ1-1	CASSFDPNTEAFF	TGTGCCAGCAGTTTTGACCCGAACACTGAAGCTTTCTTT
-	TRBD2	TRBV5-4	TRBJ2-7	CASSQSTSGFYEQYF	TGCGCCAGCAGCCAGTCGACTAGCGGGTTCTACGAGCAGTACTTC
-	TRBD2	TRBV27	TRBJ2-7	CASSFPGMGGAQYF	TGTGCCAGCAGTTTCCCGGGAATGGGAGGGGCGCAGTACTTC
-	-	TRBV6-1	TRBJ1-3	CASSENQGVPGNTIYF	TGTGCCAGCAGTGAAAACCAGGGAGTCCCTGGAAACACCATATATTTT
-	-	TRBV18	TRBJ2-7	CASSPGLIAWEQYF	TGTGCCAGCTCACCGGGACTGATTGCCTGGGAGCAGTACTTC
once	-	TRBV5-6	TRBJ2-1	CASSPRALKTRQFF	TGTGCCAGCAGCCCCCGGGCCCTAAAAACTCGGCAGTTCTTC
few	TRBD2	TRBV10-2	TRBJ2-5	CASRFSGGQETQYF	TGCGCCAGCAGGTTTAGCGGGGGACAAGAGACCCAGTACTTC
-	TRBD2	TRBV11-2	TRBJ2-7	CASSPGLAGLEQYF	TGTGCCAGCAGCCCCGGACTAGCGGGACTCGAGCAGTACTTC
-	-	TRBV7-2	TRBJ2-7	CASSFNSAGREQYF	TGTGCCAGCAGCTTTAATTCCGCCGGGCGCGAGCAGTACTTC
-	TRBD2	TRBV19	TRBJ2-5	CASSMESIAGGLGETQYF	TGTGCCAGTAGTATGGAAAGTATAGCGGGAGGTTTGGGAGAGACCCAGTACTTC
-	TRBD2	TRBV4-3	TRBJ2-7	CASSRGLAGYPISYEQYF	TGCGCCAGCAGCCGAGGACTAGCGGGCTATCCTATCTCCTACGAGCAGTACTTC
-	-	TRBV7-9	TRBJ2-6	CASSLDGRALGANVLTF	TGTGCCAGCAGCTTAGACGGCAGGGCGTTGGGGGCCAACGTCCTGACTTTC